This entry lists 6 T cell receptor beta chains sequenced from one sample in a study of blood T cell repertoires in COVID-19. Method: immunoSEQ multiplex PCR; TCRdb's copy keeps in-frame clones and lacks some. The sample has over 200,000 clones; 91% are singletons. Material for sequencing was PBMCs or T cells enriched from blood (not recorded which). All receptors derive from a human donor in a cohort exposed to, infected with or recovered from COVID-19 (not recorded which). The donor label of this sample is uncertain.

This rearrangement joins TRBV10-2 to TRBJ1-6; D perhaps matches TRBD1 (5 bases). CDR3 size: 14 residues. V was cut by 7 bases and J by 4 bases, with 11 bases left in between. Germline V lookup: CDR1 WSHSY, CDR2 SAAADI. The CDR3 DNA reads TGCGCCAGCAAGACCGGGACTTATAATTCACCCCTCCACTTT. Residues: CASKTGTYNSPLHF.

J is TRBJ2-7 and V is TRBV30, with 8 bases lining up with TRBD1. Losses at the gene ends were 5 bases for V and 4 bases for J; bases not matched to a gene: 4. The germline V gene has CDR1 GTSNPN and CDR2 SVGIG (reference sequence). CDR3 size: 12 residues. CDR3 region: CAWGTGPYEQYF. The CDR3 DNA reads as TGTGCCTGGGGGACAGGACCTTACGAGCAGTACTTC.

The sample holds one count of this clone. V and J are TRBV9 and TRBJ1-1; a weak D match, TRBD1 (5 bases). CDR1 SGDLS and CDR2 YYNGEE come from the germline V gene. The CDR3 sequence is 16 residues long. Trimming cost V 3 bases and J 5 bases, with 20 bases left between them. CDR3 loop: CASSAQPDRYLTEAFF. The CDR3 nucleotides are TGTGCCAGCAGCGCCCAACCCGACAGATATCTAACTGAAGCTTTCTTT.

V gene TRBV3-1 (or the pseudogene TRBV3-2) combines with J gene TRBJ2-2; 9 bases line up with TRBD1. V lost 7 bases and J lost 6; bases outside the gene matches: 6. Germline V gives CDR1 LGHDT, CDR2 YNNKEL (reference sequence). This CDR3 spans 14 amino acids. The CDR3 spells CASTPGQGPGELFF. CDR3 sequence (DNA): TGTGCCAGCACCCCGGGACAGGGCCCCGGGGAGCTGTTTTTT.

The CDR3 DNA is TGCGCCAGCAGCCAGGATGACAGGGGGTACCCCTACAATGAGCAGTTCTTC. Amino acids: CASSQDDRGYPYNEQFF. The gene calls are TRBV4-3 and TRBJ2-1, with 9 positions matching TRBD1. Germline-derived CDR1 and CDR2 are LGHNA and YSLEER. With 3 bases clipped from V and 2 bases from J, the junction kept 8 bases outside the gene matches. The CDR3 extends over 17 amino acids.

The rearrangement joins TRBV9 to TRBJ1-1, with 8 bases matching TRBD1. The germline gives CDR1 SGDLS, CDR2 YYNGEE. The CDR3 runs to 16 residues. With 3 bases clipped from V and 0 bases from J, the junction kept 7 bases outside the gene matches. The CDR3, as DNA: TGTGCCAGCAGCGCGCCGGGACAGGCTATGAACACTGAAGCTTTCTTT. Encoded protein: CASSAPGQAMNTEAFF.